These 24 T cell receptor beta chains originate from one sample sequenced in a study of Ad26.COV2.S vaccination and SARS-CoV-2 variants (dated by TCRdb to the early 2020s). Sample treatment or condition, as interpreted from the label and publication: over 15 received Ad26.COV2.S at low or high dose, single or two shots; roughly five received placebo; per-sample allocation not given. For vaccine and placebo recipients, repertoires were sequenced using samples collected on day 63 after the first injection. The method was the immunoSEQ multiplex PCR assay. What TCRdb holds here is the immuneACCESS table cut down to in-frame rearrangements. Part of the clones is not present; checked against another copy, under half of the missing clones reflect an unresolved V gene, and the others are unexplained. The sample yields 350,000 to 400,000 clones; approximately 89% were counted once. The top ten clonotypes cover approximately 1.9% of the sample.

Here the sequenced sample was peripheral blood, taken in a trial of Ad26.COV2.S vaccine versus placebo. The receptor set was obtained from a person aged 18-60 years who received the Ad26.COV2.S COVID-19 vaccine or a placebo.

The V call is TRBV18, the J call TRBJ2-7; possible D gene TRBD1, 5 bases. V was clipped by 0 bases and J by 7 bases, with 16 bases between them. The germline gives CDR1 KGHSH, CDR2 LQKENI. This CDR3 spans 15 amino acids. The CDR3 here is CASSPPAGLTWEQYF. The CDR3, as DNA: TGTGCCAGCTCACCACCGGCAGGGTTAACTTGGGAGCAGTACTTC.

This clone appeared once. Additional DNA sequences in this sample encode the identical CDR3. The chain links TRBV5-4 to TRBJ2-7, with TRBD1 matching over 8 bases. The CDR3 sequence is 14 residues long. The trim removed 2 bases at V and 1 base at J, leaving 2 bases unmatched. Germline loops: CDR1 SGHNT, CDR2 YYREEE (reference sequence). The chain's CDR3 is CASSLGQGSYEQYF. CDR3 bases: TGTGCCAGCAGCTTAGGACAGGGTTCCTACGAGCAGTACTTC.

This chain uses TRBV28 with TRBJ1-5, with D possibly matching TRBD1 (6 bases). V dropped 2 bases and J dropped 7 bases, with 18 bases sitting between them. CDR1 is MDHEN, CDR2 SYDVKM, per germline. The CDR3 has 16 residues. The CDR3 nucleotides read TGTGCCAGCAGTTTACCTGATGTAACAGGGAAGCAGCCCCAGCATTTT. Residues: CASSLPDVTGKQPQHF.

The rearrangement joins TRBV29-1 to TRBJ1-1; possibly TRBD1 for D (5 bases). Germline CDR1 and CDR2: SQVTM and ANQGSEA. The CDR3 is 15 amino acids. V was clipped by 4 bases and J by 5 bases, with 20 bases between them. Written as DNA, the CDR3 is TGCAGCGTTGGGGGCTATCGAGGCCGGGAGACTGAAGCTTTCTTT. Translation: CSVGGYRGRETEAFF. The full variable domain, completed using reference TRBV29-1 and TRBJ1-1, is SAVISQKPSRDICQRGTSLTIQCQVDSQVTMMFWYRQQPGQSLTLIATANQGSEATYESGFVIDKFPISRPNLTFSTLTVSNMSPEDSSIYLCSVGGYRGRETEAFFGQGTRLTVV.

V is TRBV11-3 and J is TRBJ1-3; no clear D gene. From germline, CDR1 is SGHNT and CDR2 YENEEA. V gave up 2 bases and J gave up 2 bases, with 10 bases separating them. The CDR3 is 15 amino acids. The CDR3 nucleotides read TGTGCCAGCAGCTTATCAGGTTGGGCTGGAAACACCATATATTTT. Translating gives CASSLSGWAGNTIYF.

J is TRBJ2-2 and V is TRBV19, with 10 bases aligning to TRBD2. The CDR3 covers 16 residues. J lost 5 bases, V lost 3 bases, and 6 bases had no gene match. The germline V gene has CDR1 LNHDA and CDR2 SQIVND (reference sequence). CDR3 sequence (DNA): TGTGCCAGTAGTATGCCCGGGACTAGCGTTACCGGGGAGCTGTTTTTT. This sequence encodes CASSMPGTSVTGELFF.

The chain has TRBV7-9 and TRBJ2-1; D is unresolved. This CDR3 contains 16 residues. The V gene lost 5 bases and the J gene lost 0 bases, with 14 bases spanning the gap. Germline V gene data show CDR1 as SEHNR and CDR2 as FQNEAQ (reference sequence). The CDR3 spells CASSPVGGYSYNEQFF. The CDR3, as DNA: TGTGCCAGCAGCCCCGTGGGCGGATACTCCTACAATGAGCAGTTCTTC.

The chain recombines TRBV6-1 with TRBJ1-2, with TRBD1 matching 12 bases. This CDR3 region has 15 residues. Germline V lookup: CDR1 MNHNS, CDR2 SASEGT. After removal of 3 bases from V and 7 bases from J, the junction contained 6 bases not matched to a gene. The CDR3: CASSDPGQGAGGYTF. DNA of the CDR3: TGTGCCAGCAGTGACCCGGGACAGGGGGCGGGTGGCTACACCTTC.

The CDR3 sequence is CASSLEPGDTQYF. Here the CDR3 DNA reads TGTGCCAGCAGCTTAGAGCCGGGAGATACGCAGTATTTT. The rearrangement joins TRBV11-2 to TRBJ2-3; no firm D call. From germline, CDR1 is SGHAT and CDR2 FQNNGV. V was trimmed by 0 bases and J by 5 bases, leaving 6 bases between them. The CDR3 spans 13 residues.

The V call is TRBV18, the J call TRBJ2-3; 10 bases map to TRBD1. V lost 8 bases and J lost 5; bases outside the gene matches: 7. There are 14 residues in the CDR3. Germline loops: CDR1 KGHSH, CDR2 LQKENI. CDR3 residues: CASEDRGRGDTQYF. CDR3 coding DNA: TGTGCCAGCGAAGACAGGGGGCGAGGAGATACGCAGTATTTT. Filled out from reference TRBV18 and TRBJ2-3, the complete variable domain reads NAGVMQNPRHLVRRRGQEARLRCSPMKGHSHVYWYRQLPEEGLKFMVYLQKENIIDESGMPKERFSAEFPKEGPSILRIQQVVRGDSAAYFCASEDRGRGDTQYFGPGTRLTVL.

V usage is TRBV19 and J usage is TRBJ2-2; tentative D call: TRBD2 (6 bases). The CDR3 consists of 14 residues. Trimming removed 8 bases at V and 6 bases at J, with 16 bases between. CDR1 and CDR2 (germline): LNHDA, SQIVND (reference sequence). CDR3 sequence (DNA): TGTGCCAGTCACCCGGGAGTGTATTCCGGGGAGCTGTTTTTT. This translates into CASHPGVYSGELFF.

The chain is built from TRBV6-1 and TRBJ2-3; D gene unclear. V lost 1 base and J 5 bases, leaving 4 bases between the germline ends. The CDR3 is made up of 12 amino acids. CDR1 is MNHNS and CDR2 is SASEGT in the germline V gene. CDR3 amino acids: CASSEEGDTQYF. The CDR3 DNA follows: TGTGCCAGCAGTGAAGAAGGAGATACGCAGTATTTT.

The chain joins TRBV28 to TRBJ2-7, with 12 positions matching TRBD2. CDR3 length equals 17 residues. Unmatched junction bases numbered 14, after V lost 6 bases and J lost 5 bases. Germline CDR1 MDHEN, CDR2 SYDVKM. The CDR3, as DNA: TGTGCCAGCAGCCCCCCGAGGTGGACTAGCGGGACCAACGAGCAGTACTTC. Its protein is CASSPPRWTSGTNEQYF.

This rearrangement joins TRBV5-4 to TRBJ2-7; either TRBD1 or TRBD2 may fit D (8 bases each). Trimming cost V 7 bases and J 2 bases, with 19 bases left between them. CDR1 is SGHNT, CDR2 YYREEE, per germline (reference sequence). The CDR3 sequence is 15 residues long. The CDR3 spells CASGRGGQATYEQYF. CDR3 DNA: TGTGCCAGCGGTCGGGGGGGACAGGCGACCTACGAGCAGTACTTC.

This clone has just one count. CDR3 bases: TGCGCCAGCTTTATAGCGGGAGGGAACAATGAGCAGTTCTTC. Its protein is CASFIAGGNNEQFF. V gene TRBV5-1 combines with J gene TRBJ2-1, with 11 bases identical to TRBD2. V was clipped by 7 bases and J by 5 bases; unmatched bases: 5. Per the germline V gene, CDR1 is SGHRS and CDR2 is YFSETQ. The CDR3 runs 14 residues.

The chain links TRBV19 to TRBJ2-3; 7 positions agree with TRBD1. The germline gives CDR1 LNHDA, CDR2 SQIVND (reference sequence). J was trimmed by 2 bases and V by 9 bases; bases with no gene match: 14. There are 16 residues in the CDR3. CDR3 coding DNA: TGTGCCAGCGGACAGGTAATTTATAATTCCACAGATACGCAGTATTTT. It translates to CASGQVIYNSTDTQYF.

CDR3 DNA: TGCGCCAGCAGCCAAGGGAGGGGCCACTATGGCTACACCTTC. It is translated as CASSQGRGHYGYTF. The J gene is TRBJ1-2, the V gene TRBV4-1, with D possibly being TRBD1 (5 bases). The CDR3 consists of 14 residues. Germline lookup yields CDR1 MGHRA and CDR2 YSYEKL. The V end was cut by 1 base, the J end by 3 bases, with 9 bases between.

In DNA form, the CDR3 reads TGCGCCAGCAGCCAAGCTAGCGACCGCTCCTACAATGAGCAGTTCTTC. Its translation is CASSQASDRSYNEQFF. This chain connects TRBV4-1 to TRBJ2-1; weak D call: TRBD2 (6 bases). V lost 1 base, J lost 0 bases, and 10 bases lay in between. Germline CDR1 and CDR2: MGHRA and YSYEKL. The CDR3 is 16 residues long.

This clone was picked up a small number of times. The gene calls are TRBV19 and TRBJ1-5, with TRBD1 as a possible D gene (5 bases). The CDR3 spans 16 residues. V lost 4 bases, J lost 6 bases, and 19 bases lay in between. CDR1 and CDR2 from the germline V gene are LNHDA and SQIVND (reference sequence). Written as DNA, the CDR3 is TGTGCCAGTAGTACGACCTCTGGACATTCGGCTCAGCCCCAGCATTTT. It yields the protein CASSTTSGHSAQPQHF.

CDR3 protein: CASSVAPLTSGRGDTQYF. CDR3 nucleotide sequence: TGTGCCAGCAGCGTAGCCCCCTTGACTAGCGGGAGAGGGGATACGCAGTATTTT. The chain uses TRBV9 and TRBJ2-3; 12 bases are shared with TRBD2. The CDR3 runs 18 residues. J gave up 6 bases and V 0 bases, and 11 bases lay outside the gene matches. Germline lookup yields CDR1 SGDLS and CDR2 YYNGEE.

Here the CDR3 DNA reads TGTGCCAGCAGTTTAAGGCCCGCGGGAACTGAAGCTTTCTTT. This translates into CASSLRPAGTEAFF. The chain combines TRBV28 with TRBJ1-1; no definite D call. Germline V lookup: CDR1 MDHEN, CDR2 SYDVKM. The CDR3 runs 14 residues. V was shortened by 2 bases and J by 5 bases, with 12 bases between the two germline ends. The full variable domain, its missing parts supplied by reference TRBV28 and TRBJ1-1, is DVKVTQSSRYLVKRTGEKVFLECVQDMDHENMFWYRQDPGLGLRLIYFSYDVKMKEKGDIPEGYSVSREKKERFSLILESASTNQTSMYLCASSLRPAGTEAFFGQGTRLTVV.

The chain employs TRBV9 and TRBJ1-3, with D perhaps matching TRBD1 (6 bases). The CDR3 consists of 16 residues. The ends were cut back, 0 bases at V and 3 bases at J, with 13 bases in the middle. Germline loops: CDR1 SGDLS, CDR2 YYNGEE. CDR3 nucleotide sequence: TGTGCCAGCAGCGTAGAGCCCGGCAGGGGTGGAAACACCATATATTTT. Its protein product is CASSVEPGRGGNTIYF.

V gene TRBV10-3 combines with J gene TRBJ1-2, with D possibly TRBD1 on 5 matching bases. V lost 0 bases to trimming and J lost 2 bases, with 13 bases between them. The germline gives CDR1 ENHRY, CDR2 SYGVKD. This CDR3 has 16 amino acids. CDR3 in amino acids: CAISESAGTGNYGYTF. CDR3 sequence (DNA): TGTGCCATCAGTGAGTCTGCCGGGACGGGAAACTATGGCTACACCTTC.

Remarks on this clone: Other nucleotide sequences in the sample specify the same CDR3. V usage is TRBV3-1 (or the pseudogene TRBV3-2) and J usage is TRBJ2-5, with 8 positions matching TRBD2. CDR1 is LGHDT, CDR2 YNNKEL, per germline (reference sequence). V was pared by 2 bases and J by 1 base, with 0 bases of the junction left unmatched. The CDR3 extends over 14 amino acids. In nucleotides, the CDR3 is TGTGCCAGCAGCCAAACTAGCGGCCAAGAGACCCAGTACTTC. This gives the protein CASSQTSGQETQYF.